The 27 T cell receptor beta chains listed next were all sequenced from one sample in a study of shared clonotypes between healthy human individuals. Repertoires were generated with immunoSEQ multiplex PCR, while TCRdb's copy carries only in-frame clones and drops some. The sample consists of a few million clones, approximately 90% of them appearing once. Sequenced: naive CD4+ T cells sorted from blood. The subset denotes: CD45RA+ positively selected. The receptor set was obtained from a man aged 18 to 35 in good health.

The rearrangement links TRBV9 to TRBJ1-1, with D unclear. Germline CDR1 SGDLS, CDR2 YYNGEE. The CDR3 loop spans 13 amino acids. V lost 0 bases and J lost 5, with 8 bases in between. CDR3 nucleotides: TGTGCCAGCAGCGTAGGGCAGAGGACTGAAGCTTTCTTT. Translated, it gives CASSVGQRTEAFF.

The V and J genes are TRBV10-1 and TRBJ1-6; no definite D call. There are 13 residues in the CDR3. The germline V gene has CDR1 WNHNN and CDR2 SYGVQD (reference sequence). V dropped 5 bases and J dropped 8 bases, with 10 bases sitting between them. The CDR3, as DNA: TGCGCCAGCAGTCCCTCCATTGATTCACCCCTCCACTTT. This translates into CASSPSIDSPLHF.

The chain's CDR3 is CASSFGGRVAGADTQYF. In DNA form, the CDR3 reads TGTGCCAGCAGTTTCGGGGGGAGGGTAGCGGGAGCAGATACGCAGTATTTT. This sequence joins TRBV28 and TRBJ2-3; 9 nucleotides agree with TRBD2. Germline trimming cut 3 bases from V and 4 bases from J; bases unmatched to any gene: 11. Germline V gene data show CDR1 as MDHEN and CDR2 as SYDVKM. CDR3 length equals 17 residues.

The CDR3 bases are TGTGCCAGCAGCTCCCAGGGGGCCGGGACAGATACGCAGTATTTT. Translated, it gives CASSSQGAGTDTQYF. This chain connects TRBV9 to TRBJ2-3, with 8 bases aligning to TRBD1. The germline V gene has CDR1 SGDLS and CDR2 YYNGEE. The CDR3 contains 15 residues. V lost 4 bases to trimming and J lost 3 bases; unmatched junction nucleotides: 7.

The chain has TRBV2 and TRBJ2-1; the match to TRBD2 covers 10 bases. The CDR3 loop spans 15 amino acids. Per germline, CDR1 SNHLY and CDR2 FYNNEI. J gave up 1 base and V 5 bases, and 2 bases lay outside the gene matches. The CDR3 reads CASSPLAGSYNEQFF. The CDR3 DNA is TGTGCCAGCAGTCCACTAGCGGGATCCTACAATGAGCAGTTCTTC.

Comment on this clone: Other DNA sequences within the sample encode an identical CDR3. The DNA of the CDR3 is TGTGCCAGCAGTTTTCTCAATCAGCCCCAGCATTTT. It encodes CASSFLNQPQHF. V is TRBV27 and J is TRBJ1-5; no clear D. The CDR3 loop spans 12 amino acids. Looked up from germline, CDR1 is MNHEY and CDR2 is SMNVEV (reference sequence). V dropped 3 bases and J dropped 3 bases, with 3 bases sitting between them.

The V call is TRBV2, the J call TRBJ1-4; D uncertain. Germline CDR1 reads SNHLY; CDR2 reads FYNNEI. The CDR3 is made up of 16 amino acids. V lost 3 bases to trimming and J lost 0 bases, with 11 bases between them. The CDR3 protein is CASSDGTAATNEKLFF. DNA of the CDR3: TGTGCCAGCAGTGATGGTACGGCTGCAACTAATGAAAAACTGTTTTTT.

This clone was found once. The chain recombines TRBV7-8 with TRBJ1-6; 7 nucleotides match TRBD1. From germline, CDR1 is SGHVS and CDR2 FQNEAQ. V gave up 5 bases and J gave up 4 bases; unmatched junction bases: 5. CDR3 length: 15 residues. The CDR3: CASSRGDRYNSPLHF. CDR3 DNA: TGTGCCAGCAGCCGAGGGGACAGATATAATTCACCCCTCCACTTT.

The chain couples TRBV7-8 to TRBJ2-4; 7 bases line up with TRBD1. This CDR3 spans 13 amino acids. Germline V lookup: CDR1 SGHVS, CDR2 FQNEAQ. The V and J ends lost 5 bases and 11 bases, in that order; junction bases with no gene match: 9. CDR3 sequence reads: CASSVPPGQLQYF. Written as DNA, the CDR3 is TGTGCCAGCAGCGTCCCACCGGGACAGCTTCAGTACTTC. The whole variable domain, remainder taken from reference TRBV7-8 and TRBJ2-4, is GAGVSQSPRYKVAKRGQDVALRCDPISGHVSLFWYQQALGQGPEFLTYFQNEAQLDKSGLPSDRFFAERPEGSVSTLKIQRTQQEDSAVYLCASSVPPGQLQYFGAGTRLSVL.

Notes on this clone: Other DNA sequences in this specimen translate into the identical CDR3. The V call is TRBV11-2, the J call TRBJ2-7, with TRBD2 matching over 10 bases. Trimming at V came to 4 bases and at J to 0 bases, leaving 3 bases not matched to a gene. Germline CDR1 is SGHAT and CDR2 is FQNNGV. The CDR3 runs to 15 residues. The CDR3 reads CASSSRTSGSYEQYF. The DNA for the CDR3 is TGTGCCAGCAGCTCGCGGACTAGCGGCTCCTACGAGCAGTACTTC.

This sequence joins TRBV7-9 and TRBJ1-1; 7 bases are shared with TRBD1. Germline V gives CDR1 SEHNR, CDR2 FQNEAQ (reference sequence). The V and J ends lost 4 bases and 2 bases, in that order; junction bases with no gene match: 4. The CDR3 has 14 residues. The CDR3 loop is CASSSGTVNTEAFF. The CDR3 nucleotides read TGTGCCAGCAGCTCAGGGACAGTTAACACTGAAGCTTTCTTT.

This rearrangement joins TRBV6-1 to TRBJ2-5; TRBD2 aligns across 7 bases. The germline gives CDR1 MNHNS, CDR2 SASEGT. The CDR3 runs 14 residues. The ends lost 6 bases at V and 2 bases at J; junction bases unmatched: 6. In DNA, the CDR3 is TGTGCCAGCAGCTGGGGAGGGTGGCAAGAGACCCAGTACTTC. The encoded protein is CASSWGGWQETQYF.

The chain has TRBV13 and TRBJ1-2; the D is unclear. This CDR3 is built from 13 residues. Germline values: CDR1 PRHDT, CDR2 FYEKMQ (reference sequence). V lost 4 bases, J lost 8 bases, and 14 bases lay in between. CDR3: CASSYQPATGYTF. CDR3 DNA: TGTGCCAGCAGCTATCAGCCCGCAACGGGCTACACCTTC.

The chain uses TRBV6-1 and TRBJ2-5, with 8 bases matching TRBD1. V was pared by 1 base and J by 4 bases, with 5 bases of the junction left unmatched. The CDR3 extends over 15 amino acids. Germline loops: CDR1 MNHNS, CDR2 SASEGT. This chain's CDR3 is CASSEVGQGAETQYF. The CDR3 nucleotides are TGTGCCAGCAGTGAAGTGGGCCAGGGGGCAGAGACCCAGTACTTC.

This clone was recorded once. Other DNA sequences within the sample encode an identical CDR3. The CDR3 loop is CASSSAGSSYNEQFF. As DNA, the CDR3 is TGCGCCAGCAGTTCAGCGGGGAGCTCCTACAATGAGCAGTTCTTC. The genes are TRBV5-1 and TRBJ2-1; 7 nucleotides agree with TRBD2. The length of the CDR3 is 15 residues. The trim removed 5 bases at V and 0 bases at J, leaving 5 bases unmatched. CDR1 is SGHRS, CDR2 YFSETQ, per germline. Drawing the rest from reference TRBV5-1 and TRBJ2-1, the complete variable domain is KAGVTQTPRYLIKTRGQQVTLSCSPISGHRSVSWYQQTPGQGLQFLFEYFSETQRNKGNFPGRFSGRQFSNSRSEMNVSTLELGDSALYLCASSSAGSSYNEQFFGPGTRLTVL.

The chain is built from TRBV7-9 and TRBJ1-2, with D tentatively TRBD1 (5 bases). Germline CDR1 and CDR2: SEHNR and FQNEAQ (reference sequence). V was clipped by 2 bases and J by 8 bases, with 12 bases between them. The length of the CDR3 is 13 residues. CDR3 residues: CASSLKGGTGYTF. Written as DNA, the CDR3 is TGTGCCAGCAGCTTAAAAGGAGGGACCGGCTACACCTTC.

The chain recombines TRBV7-9 with TRBJ2-1; 8 nucleotides agree with TRBD1. V dropped 5 bases and J dropped 12; count of bases not matched to a gene: 15. CDR3 size: 15 residues. The V gene's germline CDR1 is SEHNR and CDR2 FQNEAQ (reference sequence). In DNA form, the CDR3 reads TGTGCCAGCAGCGCTGGGACAGGCCTCGGCGAAAGGCAGTTCTTC. It is translated as CASSAGTGLGERQFF. Based on the CDR3 plus reference TRBV7-9 and TRBJ2-1, the full variable domain is DTGVSQNPRHKITKRGQNVTFRCDPISEHNRLYWYRQTLGQGPEFLTYFQNEAQLEKSRLLSDRFSAERPKGSFSTLEIQRTEQGDSAMYLCASSAGTGLGERQFFGPGTRLTVL.

J is TRBJ1-2 and V is TRBV5-1, with 8 bases matching TRBD1. CDR1 SGHRS and CDR2 YFSETQ come from the germline V gene. The CDR3 runs to 13 residues. V was pared by 6 bases and J by 7 bases, with 8 bases of the junction left unmatched. The CDR3 DNA is TGCGCCAGCACCAAATCCGACAGGGGTGGCTACACCTTC. It yields the protein CASTKSDRGGYTF.

The CDR3 spells CASSRTGTSGVNEQFF. The DNA for the CDR3 is TGTGCCAGCAGTCGGACCGGGACTAGCGGGGTCAATGAGCAGTTCTTC. The rearrangement uses TRBV27 and TRBJ2-1; 13 bases match TRBD2. The germline V gene has CDR1 MNHEY and CDR2 SMNVEV (reference sequence). The CDR3 consists of 16 residues. The J segment lost 6 bases and the V segment lost 5 bases, leaving 7 bases of the junction unmatched.

This clone was picked up one time. CDR3 coding DNA: TGTGCCAGCAGCAGGGGGAGGGGGCAGGACGAGCAGTACTTC. This sequence encodes CASSRGRGQDEQYF. The chain combines TRBV11-3 with TRBJ2-7; either TRBD1 or TRBD2 may supply D (7 bases each). The CDR3 is made up of 14 amino acids. V lost 5 bases to trimming and J lost 5 bases, with 16 bases between them. From germline, CDR1 is SGHNT and CDR2 YENEEA.

J is TRBJ1-4 and V is TRBV5-3; D might be TRBD1 (6 bases). TRBV5-3 is sorted into the ORF group, with uncertain function. V lost 3 bases, J lost 0 bases, and 24 bases lay in between. CDR3 length equals 20 residues. The CDR3 nucleotides are TGTGCCAGAAGCTCGGTGATGGACAGAGGATTGGGCCCAACTAATGAAAAACTGTTTTTT. This translates into CARSSVMDRGLGPTNEKLFF.

The table lists this clone with a count of one. V usage is TRBV27 and J usage is TRBJ2-2; the match to TRBD2 covers 12 bases. Germline assignment: CDR1 MNHEY and CDR2 SMNVEV (reference sequence). The ends lost 3 bases at V and 7 bases at J; junction bases unmatched: 9. This CDR3 has 17 residues. The CDR3 nucleotides read TGTGCCAGCAGTTTGGACCCGACTAGCGGGAGTGTCGGGGAGCTGTTTTTT. Translation: CASSLDPTSGSVGELFF.

The chain carries TRBV7-9 and TRBJ2-6; 7 bases are shared with TRBD1. This CDR3 is built from 17 residues. V lost 4 bases and J lost 0; bases outside the gene matches: 6. Germline assignment: CDR1 SEHNR and CDR2 FQNEAQ (reference sequence). The CDR3 region is CASSYRQGYSGANVLTF. CDR3 coding DNA: TGTGCCAGCAGCTATCGACAGGGATACTCTGGGGCCAACGTCCTGACTTTC.

V is TRBV20-1 and J is TRBJ2-7; D is unresolved. This CDR3 region has 10 residues. Trimming stripped 2 bases from V and 13 bases from J, with 12 bases between. Per germline, CDR1 DFQATT and CDR2 SNEGSKA (reference sequence). CDR3 sequence (DNA): TGCAGTGCTAGACTCGGCCCGCAATACTTC. It translates to CSARLGPQYF.

V usage is TRBV29-1 and J usage is TRBJ2-6; D is perhaps TRBD1 (6 bases). This CDR3 comprises 18 residues. V was cut by 6 bases and J by 1 base, with 22 bases left in between. Per germline, CDR1 SQVTM and CDR2 ANQGSEA. The CDR3 spells CSVDLGAGSGSGANVLTF. The CDR3 DNA sequence: TGCAGCGTAGACCTGGGGGCCGGGTCGGGGTCTGGGGCCAACGTCCTGACTTTC.

The CDR3 DNA sequence: TGTGCCAGCAAAACAGGGAATGGCTACACCTTC. Residues: CASKTGNGYTF. The chain combines TRBV6-5 with TRBJ1-2, with D tentatively TRBD1 (6 bases). Trimming pared 7 bases from V and 6 bases from J, leaving 9 bases between. The CDR3 is 11 residues long. Looked up from germline, CDR1 is MNHEY and CDR2 is SVGAGI.

The genes are TRBV2 and TRBJ1-3; D unclear. This CDR3 is built from 16 residues. Germline V gene lookup returns CDR1 SNHLY and CDR2 FYNNEI. V lost 6 bases and J 0 bases, leaving 15 bases between the germline ends. CDR3 loop: CASRQRAGASGNTIYF. CDR3 nucleotide sequence: TGTGCCAGCAGACAAAGGGCGGGCGCCTCTGGAAACACCATATATTTT.